This paragraph reports one TCR beta chain. No cognate antigen has been identified for it. No quality values exist for individual bases; no much larger clone is one base distant. One collaborating source in Seattle enrolled patients while the patients were actively infected and followed the patients over time throughout the course of disease. Whole blood was collected in K2EDTA tubes by collaborating institutions according to the institutions' own protocols. For TCRbeta analysis, collaborator samples were shipped as frozen whole blood, as isolated PBMCs, or as DNA extracted from either sample type. This specimen belongs to a study of blood T cell repertoires in COVID-19 (dated by TCRdb to 2020 to 2022). The study in broad terms: The collaborator samples originated in the United States, Italy and Spain and spanned the acute and convalescent phases of COVID-19. Samples came from the ongoing ImmuneRACE study (first 160 participants) plus 1,254 subjects from 6 global collaborators. The dataset comprised deeply sampled blood TCRbeta repertoires from subjects exposed to, actively infected with, or recovered from COVID-19. The sample metadata nearly always contained a de-identified subject ID, COVID-19 status, age in years and sex. The prospective study material was composed of cDNA or gDNA derived from T cells, B-cell-depleted T cells, or PBMCs. Where HLA class I and class II types were available, the types were taken from metadata supplied by the sample provider, not from assay-based typing. A freely available public database, intended as a resource for researchers studying the immune response to SARS-CoV-2, is where the repertoires were released. Broad study findings and their caveats: Clinical and demographic metadata were provided uncurated, with the amount varying by source and participant.

TCRbeta CDR3 regions were amplified from genomic DNA using the immunoSEQ Assay, a bias-controlled multiplex PCR. The original methods were these. Within the assay, amplification of reference gene primers was used to estimate how many nucleated cells each sample contained. Sequence reads were collapsed and filtered to measure the absolute abundance of every unique TCRbeta CDR3 rearrangement. For each sample, productive Simpson clonality was calculated as the square root of Simpson's diversity index across productive rearrangements. Here the immuneACCESS table is served through TCRdb, limited to in-frame sequences with V and J called. Missing clones are a known gap in these copies; in checked studies unresolved V genes cover under half, and the rest lacks a known reason. V and J calls and clone size follow that table, whereas D and trimming were derived from the DNA. The sample includes about 120,000 clones, with around 90% observed a single time. The ten largest make up 3.8% of the sample.

From a lookup of the germline V gene (reference sequence), CDR1 and CDR2 are LNHDA and SQIVND. V trim: 3 bases; J trim: 2 bases; unmatched bases: 6. The CDR3 covers 15 residues, taking in both the cysteine and the phenylalanine. CDR3 DNA only is kept here, 45 bases in frame from base 1. The chain was built from TRBV19 and TRBJ1-2; 7 bases in between match TRBD1. This TCR was recovered from a woman aged 55-69 years with COVID-19, enrolled during active disease. Sample: peripheral blood. The CDR3 reads as follows: CASSMTGSRNYGYTF. Read as DNA, the sequence is TGTGCCAGTAGTATGACAGGGTCGAGGAACTATGGCTACACCTTC.